This T cell receptor beta chain was sequenced in a study of radiation and T cells in renal cell carcinoma. For this clone: Antigen unknown.

The study, taken as a whole, reports: From baseline, blood top tumor clonotypes peaked at 2 weeks post-radiation. No pretreatment tumor biopsies were available for baseline clonotypes.

Assay used: immunoSEQ multiplex PCR; TCRdb lists only in-frame clones, some missing. Altogether about 130,000 clones are present, 81% being singletons, with the ten largest covering 5.8%. Trimming took 0 bases from V and 2 from J; bases not matched to a gene: 3. The CDR3 runs to 17 residues. The germline CDR1 and CDR2 sequences are SGHRS and YFSETQ. This sample's time point: blood 2 weeks post-SBRT. Treatment described: 15 Gy SBRT to primary tumor, nephrectomy 4 weeks later. The sequencing used blood, collected from a patient whose treatment included radiotherapy and nephrectomy. This TCR derives from a man in his fifties or sixties with renal cell carcinoma. This chain joins TRBV5-1 and TRBJ2-3; 13 positions agree with TRBD2. The CDR3 DNA reads TGCGCCAGCAGCTTGGGGACTAGCGGGGGCCCCACAGATACGCAGTATTTT. Its translation is CASSLGTSGGPTDTQYF.